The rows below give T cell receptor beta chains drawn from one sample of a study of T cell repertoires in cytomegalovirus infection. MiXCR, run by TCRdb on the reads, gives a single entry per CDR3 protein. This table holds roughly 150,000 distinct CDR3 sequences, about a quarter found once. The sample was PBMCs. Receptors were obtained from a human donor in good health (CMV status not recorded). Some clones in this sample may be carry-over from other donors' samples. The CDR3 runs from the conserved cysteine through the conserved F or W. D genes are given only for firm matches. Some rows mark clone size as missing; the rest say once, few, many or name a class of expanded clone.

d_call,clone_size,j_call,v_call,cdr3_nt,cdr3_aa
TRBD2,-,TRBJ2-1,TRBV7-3,TGTGCCAGCAGCTATCTGGACGGCCCGTGGGGGGGGAATGAGCAGTTCTTC,CASSYLDGPWGGNEQFF
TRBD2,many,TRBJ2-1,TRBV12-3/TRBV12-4,TGTGCCAGCACAACTAGCGGATACAATGAGCAGTTCTTC,CASTTSGYNEQFF
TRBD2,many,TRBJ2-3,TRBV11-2,TGTGCCAGCAGCCAAGCGGGGGGGCGGACAGATACGCAGTATTTT,CASSQAGGRTDTQYF
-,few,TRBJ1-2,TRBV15,TGTGCCACCAGCAGAGATAGAACAGGGTGGGATGGCTACACCTTC,CATSRDRTGWDGYTF
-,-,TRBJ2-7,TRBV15,TGTGCCACCAGCCCCCACCTATTGGACCGAAGCTACGAGCAGTACTTC,CATSPHLLDRSYEQYF
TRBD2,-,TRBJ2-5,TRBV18,TGTGCCAGCTCACCTGTTGGGCCTAGCGGGACCGCCGGGAAGACCCAGTACTTC,CASSPVGPSGTAGKTQYF
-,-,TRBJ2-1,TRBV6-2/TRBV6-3,TGTGCCAGCAGTTACAGTGATAGCTCCTACAATGAGCAGATCTTC,CASSYSDSSYNEQIF
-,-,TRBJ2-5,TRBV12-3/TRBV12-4,TGTGCCAGCAGTTTGGACAGCTTTTGGGAGACCCAGTACTTC,CASSLDSFWETQYF
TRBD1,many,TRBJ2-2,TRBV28,TGTGCCAGCAGTCTATGGACAGGGAACACCGGGGAGCTGTTTTTT,CASSLWTGNTGELFF
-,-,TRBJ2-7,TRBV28,TGTGCCAGCAGGCAGGGCGGTAGCTACGAGCAGTACTTC,CASRQGGSYEQYF
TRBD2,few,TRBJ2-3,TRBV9,TGTGCCAGCAGCCAAAGCGGGGTTCACACAGATACGCAGTATTTT,CASSQSGVHTDTQYF
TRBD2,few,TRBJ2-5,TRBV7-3,TGTGCCAGCAGCTTAGGCGGGGGGGTCCAAGAGACCCAGTACTTC,CASSLGGGVQETQYF
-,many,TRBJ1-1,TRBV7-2,TGTGCCAGCAAGCAGGGTATGAACACTGAAGCTTTCTTT,CASKQGMNTEAFF
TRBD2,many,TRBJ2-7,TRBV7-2,TGTGCCAGCAGCTTAGCTCCGGGGACTAGCGGGCCAACCTACGAGCAGTACTTC,CASSLAPGTSGPTYEQYF
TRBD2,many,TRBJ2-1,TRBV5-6,TGTGCCAGCAGCTTAAGCATAGCGGGAGGGATATACAATGAGCAGTTCTTC,CASSLSIAGGIYNEQFF
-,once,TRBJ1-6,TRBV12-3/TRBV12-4,TGTGCCAGCAGCCCGAACCGGTCGGAATCACCCCTCCACTTT,CASSPNRSESPLHF
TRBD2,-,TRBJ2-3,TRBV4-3,TGCGCCAGCAGCCAAGCTAGCGGGTCTAGCACAGATACGCAGTATTTT,CASSQASGSSTDTQYF
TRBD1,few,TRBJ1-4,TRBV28,TGTGCCAGCAGTTCGTACAGGGGCTCGAATGAAAAACTGTTTTTT,CASSSYRGSNEKLFF
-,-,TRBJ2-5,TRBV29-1,TGCAGCGTTATGACAGCGAACCAAGAGACCCAGTACTTC,CSVMTANQETQYF
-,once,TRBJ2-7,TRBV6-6,TGTGCCAGCAGTTGGCGATACGAGCAGTACTTC,CASSWRYEQYF
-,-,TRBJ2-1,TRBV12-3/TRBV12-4,TGTGCCAGCAGTTTGGCGGATCGCTCCTACAATGAGCAGTTCTTC,CASSLADRSYNEQFF
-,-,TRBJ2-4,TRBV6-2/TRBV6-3,TGTGCCAGCAGTTACGGGGGTGCCAAAAACATTCAGTACTTC,CASSYGGAKNIQYF
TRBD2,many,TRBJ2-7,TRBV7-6,TGTGCCAGCAGCTTAGGTAGCGGGACCTCCCACTCCTACGAGCAGTACTTC,CASSLGSGTSHSYEQYF
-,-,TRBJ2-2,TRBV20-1,TGCAGTGCTAGAGCCCCACAGGGTTGGACCGGGGAGCTGTTTTTT,CSARAPQGWTGELFF
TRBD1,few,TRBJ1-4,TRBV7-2,TGTGCCAGCAGCCCCCGGACAGGGGCATCTGAAAAACTGTTTTTT,CASSPRTGASEKLFF
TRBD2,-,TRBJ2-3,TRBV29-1,TGCAGCGTTGGCGGGAGGGCGAGCACAGATACGCATTATTTT,CSVGGRASTDTHYF
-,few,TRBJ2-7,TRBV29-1,TGCAGCGTTGAAGTGGGGAGAGGGTTGCGGTACTTC,CSVEVGRGLRYF
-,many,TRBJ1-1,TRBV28,TGTGCCAGCAGTTTCCAGGGGAACACTGAAGCTTTCTTT,CASSFQGNTEAFF
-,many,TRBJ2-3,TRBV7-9,TGTGCCAGCAGCTTAGCGGGAGCCACAGATACGCAGTATTTT,CASSLAGATDTQYF
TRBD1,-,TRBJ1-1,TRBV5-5,TGTGCCAGCAGCAGGACAGGGGCGGTCAACACTGAAGCTTTCTTT,CASSRTGAVNTEAFF
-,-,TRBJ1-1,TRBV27,TGTGCCAGCAGTTTATTTGGTTGGGACGGGCAGGGGAATTCTCGATTCCGCCAGAACACTGAAGCTTTCTTT,CASSLFGWDGQGNSRFRQNTEAFF
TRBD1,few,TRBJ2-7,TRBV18,TGTGCCAGCTCACGATCCGGGACAGGGGCCGAGCAGTACTTC,CASSRSGTGAEQYF
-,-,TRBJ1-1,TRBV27,TGTGCCAGCAGTTTATATTCCCCTCCTGCGTCCACTGAAGCTTTCTTT,CASSLYSPPASTEAFF
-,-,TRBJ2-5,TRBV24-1,TGTGCCACCAGTGCCGGGGGTCGTTTAGGAGAGACCCAGTACTTC,CATSAGGRLGETQYF
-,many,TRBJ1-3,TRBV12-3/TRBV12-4,TGTGCCAGCACTTACTGGGGCGGGGGAACTGGAAACACCATATATTTT,CASTYWGGGTGNTIYF
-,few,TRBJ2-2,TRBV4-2,TGTGCCAGCAGCCTAGCGGAGAGTGACACCGGGGAGCTGTTTTTT,CASSLAESDTGELFF
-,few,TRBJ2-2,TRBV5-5,TGTGCCAGCAGCGCAACGGGGGGGGAGCTGTTTTTT,CASSATGGELFF
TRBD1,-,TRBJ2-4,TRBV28,TGTGCCAGCAGTAGACAGGGGACCAAAAACATTCAGTACTTC,CASSRQGTKNIQYF
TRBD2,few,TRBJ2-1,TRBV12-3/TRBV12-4,TGTGCCAGCAGTTTAGGCGGGGGGGCGTTCAATGAGCAGTTCTTC,CASSLGGGAFNEQFF
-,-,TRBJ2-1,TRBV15,TGTGCCACCAGTCACCCCAGGGGCCATGAGCAGTTCTTC,CATSHPRGHEQFF
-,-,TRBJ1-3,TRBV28,TGTGCCAGCAGGCGTTTGGGGAGAGGAAACACCATATATTTT,CASRRLGRGNTIYF
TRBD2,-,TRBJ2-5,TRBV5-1,TGCGCCAGCAGTGTAGCGGGGGTGCAAGAGACCCAGTACTTC,CASSVAGVQETQYF
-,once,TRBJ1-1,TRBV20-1,TGCAGTGCTAGGTGGTCAGGTTCGTCAAACACTGAAGCTTTCTTT,CSARWSGSSNTEAFF
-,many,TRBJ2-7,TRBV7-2,TGTGCCAGCAGCGATCCCGGGGGGCGGGCCACTTCCTACGAGCAGTACTTC,CASSDPGGRATSYEQYF
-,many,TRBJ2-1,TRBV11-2,TGTGCCAGCAGCTTAGATTTTCGGAGCTCCTACAATGAGCAGTTCTTC,CASSLDFRSSYNEQFF
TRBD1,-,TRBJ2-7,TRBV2,TGTGCCAGCAGTGAAGTCAGGGGGCGCGGGTACGAGCAGTACTTC,CASSEVRGRGYEQYF
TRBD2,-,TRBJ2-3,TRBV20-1,TGCAGTGCTTTGGACCTTAGCGGGGGCCGCACAGATACGCAGTATTTT,CSALDLSGGRTDTQYF
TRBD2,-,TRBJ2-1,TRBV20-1,TGCAGTGCTAGAGATCGCCTTAGCGGGGCCTCACGGTCCTACAATGAGCAGTTCTTC,CSARDRLSGASRSYNEQFF
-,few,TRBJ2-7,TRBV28,TGTGCCAGCAGTCCCGGGACGCGCGTCAGCTACGAGCAGTACTTC,CASSPGTRVSYEQYF
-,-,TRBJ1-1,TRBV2,TGTGCCAGCGCACCTCCGAACACTGAAGCTTTCTTT,CASAPPNTEAFF
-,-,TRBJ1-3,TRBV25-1,TGTGCCAGCAGTGCAGGGGTGGTTGGAAACACCATATATTTT,CASSAGVVGNTIYF
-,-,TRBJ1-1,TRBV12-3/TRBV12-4,TGTGCCAGCAGTTTACCAGGACTAAGGAGTGAAGCTTTCTTT,CASSLPGLRSEAFF
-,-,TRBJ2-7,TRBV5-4,TGTGCCAGCGGAGGAGATCCCTACGAGCAGTACTTC,CASGGDPYEQYF
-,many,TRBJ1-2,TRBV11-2,TGTGCCAGCAGCTTAGGAGCTAACTATGGCTACACCTTC,CASSLGANYGYTF
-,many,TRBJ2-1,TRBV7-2,TGTGCCAGCAGCTCGGACGGACGCTATGAGCAGTTCTTC,CASSSDGRYEQFF
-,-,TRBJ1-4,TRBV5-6,TGTGCCAGCAGCCCCAGGGAGCGCGAAAAACTGTTTTTT,CASSPREREKLFF
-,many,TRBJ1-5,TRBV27,TGTGCCAGCAGTTTCGTGGGCTACGGTCAGCCCCAGCATTTT,CASSFVGYGQPQHF